This T cell receptor (beta chain) was found in a study of T cells expressing NK-cell markers (dated by TCRdb to 2020 to 2021). For the wider study: Several donors provided sorted CD3+CD56+NKG2C+, CD3+CD56+NKG2C- and CD3+CD56-NKG2C+ T-cell subsets, whose TCR beta-chain repertoires were profiled. Of the eight sequenced donors, seven were found to be HCMV-seropositive and one was found to be HCMV-seronegative. The eight sequenced donors were randomly selected healthy volunteers, three men and five women. Illumina HiSeq 2000/2500, MiSeq or NextSeq was used to sequence libraries as 2 x 150 bp reads. General findings and caveats noted by the study authors: For five or six donors, the dominant CD3+CD56+NKG2C+ clonotypes were among the top 10 CD8+ clonotypes and accounted for about 1.0-7.0% of CD8+ T cells. Those dominant clonotypes were again the most abundant among CD3+CD56-NKG2C+ cells in a handful of donors, at roughly 25-60.1%. Whether the expanded NKG2C-expressing T cell clones were specific for HCMV antigens remained unclear.

Sequenced on an Illumina HiSeq 2000. TCR beta cDNA libraries were prepared using 5'RACE template switching, which introduced a universal primer site and unique molecular identifiers. Priming for cDNA synthesis came from the TCR beta constant segment, and two successive PCR amplification steps followed. Regarding the original processing steps: MIGEC was used to demultiplex reads and group reads by UMI, and MiTCR was used to assemble and quantify clonotypes. To remove erroneous sequences, TCR cDNA sequences were retained only when supported by two or more reads. The tcR package was used for downstream repertoire analysis, with clonotypes matched between fractions based on CDR3 nucleotide sequence plus V segment. VDJmatch was used to annotate antigen specificity against VDJdb, with one amino acid substitution in CDR3 permitted. Each entry corresponds to one CDR3 protein sequence from reads that TCRdb reprocessed, and DNA is not given. The V and J calls and clone size are TCRdb's, not the authors'. The record for this sample contains some 340,000 distinct CDR3 sequences. Of the sample, roughly 5.2% is held by the ten largest clones.

With respect to this clonotype: Its antigen is currently not known.

Spanning cysteine to phenylalanine, the CDR3 consists of 15 amino acids. The DNA is not on file. According to the germline V gene, CDR1 reads SGDLS and CDR2 reads YYNGEE. To determine HCMV serostatus, a commercial ELISA kit was used to detect HCMV-specific IgG in serum. Peripheral blood mononuclear cells were isolated from blood by Ficoll density gradient centrifugation. Sequencing was carried out using blood T cells: a sorted CD56 or NKG2C T cell subset, CD4+ or CD8+ T cells, or bulk PBMC T cells (not recorded which). The sequence links TRBV9 to TRBJ1-2; TCRdb names TRBD1, which stays unverified in the absence of DNA. The sequence was collected from a man aged 18-70 years in good health. The CDR3 region reads CASSVDPSPFYGYTF.